Sequencing of this T cell receptor (beta chain) was carried out in a study of human T cells and chemical hapten exposure. Findings of the study overall: Counts of expanded TCRs (at PT1) showed a positive correlation with patch test score.

As for this clonotype: Its antigen is unidentified.

Sample time point: patch test 1, 2 weeks after DPC sensitization. Documented treatment: therapeutic diphenylcyclopropenone sensitization with weekly scalp DPC. The V gene lost 1 base and the J gene lost 4 bases, with 11 bases spanning the gap. This CDR3 is 14 amino acids long. CDR1 LGHDT and CDR2 YNNKEL come from the germline V gene (reference sequence). TCRdb fed the RACE reads into MiXCR, producing one record per CDR3 protein. The top ten clones hold 6.7% of a sample with 180,000 or so distinct CDR3 sequences, about 22% of them seen once. This chain uses TRBV3-1 with TRBJ2-7; D remains ambiguous. This specimen was whole blood, taken in connection with sensitization to the hapten diphenylcyclopropenone (DPC). This clonotype originated in a woman aged 45-65 years with alopecia areata. Some clones in this sample may be carry-over from other donors' samples. This CDR3 is CASSQVGAIYEQYF. In nucleotides, the CDR3 is TGTGCCAGCAGCCAAGTGGGCGCAATATACGAGCAGTACTTC.